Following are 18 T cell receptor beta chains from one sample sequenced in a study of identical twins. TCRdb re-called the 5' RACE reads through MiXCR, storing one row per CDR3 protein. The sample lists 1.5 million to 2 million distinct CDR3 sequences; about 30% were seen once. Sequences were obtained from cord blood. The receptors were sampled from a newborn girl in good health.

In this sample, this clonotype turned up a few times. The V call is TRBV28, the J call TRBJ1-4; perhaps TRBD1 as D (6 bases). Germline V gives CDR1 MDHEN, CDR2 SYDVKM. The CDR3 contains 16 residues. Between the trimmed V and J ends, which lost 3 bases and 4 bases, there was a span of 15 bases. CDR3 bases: TGTGCCAGCAGTTTGCCCCAGGGGCCACTTAATGAAAAACTGTTTTTT. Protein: CASSLPQGPLNEKLFF.

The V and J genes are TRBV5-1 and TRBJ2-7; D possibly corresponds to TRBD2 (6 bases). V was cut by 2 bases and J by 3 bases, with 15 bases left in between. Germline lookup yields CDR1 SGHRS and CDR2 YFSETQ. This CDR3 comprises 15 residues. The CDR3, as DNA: TGCGCCAGCAGCTTAGACTGGAGGGCGAACTACGAGCAGTACTTC. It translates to CASSLDWRANYEQYF.

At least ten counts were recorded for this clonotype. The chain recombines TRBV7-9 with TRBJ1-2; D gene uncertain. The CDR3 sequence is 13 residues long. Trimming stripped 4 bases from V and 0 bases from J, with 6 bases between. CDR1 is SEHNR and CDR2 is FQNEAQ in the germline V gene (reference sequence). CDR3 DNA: TGTGCCAGCAGCTCTTCCACTAACTATGGCTACACCTTC. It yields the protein CASSSSTNYGYTF. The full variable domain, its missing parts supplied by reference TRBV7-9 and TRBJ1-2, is DTGVSQNPRHKITKRGQNVTFRCDPISEHNRLYWYRQTLGQGPEFLTYFQNEAQLEKSRLLSDRFSAERPKGSFSTLEIQRTEQGDSAMYLCASSSSTNYGYTFGSGTRLTVV.

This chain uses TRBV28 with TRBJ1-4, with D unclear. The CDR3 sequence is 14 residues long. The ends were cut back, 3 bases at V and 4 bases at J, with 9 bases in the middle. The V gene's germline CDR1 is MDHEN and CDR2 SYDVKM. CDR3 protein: CASSLEQHNEKLFF. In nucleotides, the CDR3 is TGTGCCAGCAGTTTGGAACAGCATAATGAAAAACTGTTTTTT. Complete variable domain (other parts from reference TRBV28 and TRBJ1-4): DVKVTQSSRYLVKRTGEKVFLECVQDMDHENMFWYRQDPGLGLRLIYFSYDVKMKEKGDIPEGYSVSREKKERFSLILESASTNQTSMYLCASSLEQHNEKLFFGSGTQLSVL.

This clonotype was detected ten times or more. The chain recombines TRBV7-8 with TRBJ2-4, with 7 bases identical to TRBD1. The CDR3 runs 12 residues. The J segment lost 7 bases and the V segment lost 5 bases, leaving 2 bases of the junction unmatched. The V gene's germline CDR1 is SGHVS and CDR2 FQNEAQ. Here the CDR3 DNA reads TGTGCCAGCAGCGCGGACAGGAACATTCAGTACTTC. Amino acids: CASSADRNIQYF.

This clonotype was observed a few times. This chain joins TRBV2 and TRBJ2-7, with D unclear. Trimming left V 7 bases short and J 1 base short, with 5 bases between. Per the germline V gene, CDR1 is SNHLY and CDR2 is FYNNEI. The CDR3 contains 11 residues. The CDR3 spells CASISSYEQYF. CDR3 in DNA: TGTGCCAGCATAAGTTCCTACGAGCAGTACTTC.

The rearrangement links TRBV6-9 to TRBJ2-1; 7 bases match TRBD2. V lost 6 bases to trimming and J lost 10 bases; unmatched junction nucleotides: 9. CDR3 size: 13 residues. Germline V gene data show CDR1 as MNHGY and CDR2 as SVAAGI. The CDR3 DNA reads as TGTGCCAGCAGCCCTACTCCGGGACTAGAGCAGTTCTTC. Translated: CASSPTPGLEQFF.

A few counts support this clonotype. This chain's CDR3 is CASSVGASGTYEQYF. DNA for the CDR3: TGTGCCAGCAGCGTAGGGGCTAGCGGGACCTACGAGCAGTACTTC. The chain joins TRBV9 to TRBJ2-7; 9 bases match TRBD2. Germline V gene lookup returns CDR1 SGDLS and CDR2 YYNGEE. V lost 0 bases to trimming and J lost 2 bases; unmatched junction nucleotides: 3. CDR3 length: 15 residues.

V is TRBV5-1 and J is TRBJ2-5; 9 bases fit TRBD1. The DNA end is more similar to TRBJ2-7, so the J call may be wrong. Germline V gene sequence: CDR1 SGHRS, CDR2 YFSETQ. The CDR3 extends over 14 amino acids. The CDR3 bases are TGCGCCAGCAGCATAGACAGGGGGAAGTACGAGCAGTACTTC. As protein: CASSIDRGKYEQYF.

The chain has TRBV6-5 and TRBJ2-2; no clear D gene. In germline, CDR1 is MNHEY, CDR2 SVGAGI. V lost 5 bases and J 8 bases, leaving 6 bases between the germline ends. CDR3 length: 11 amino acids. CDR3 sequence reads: CASSVGGELFF. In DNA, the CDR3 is TGTGCCAGCAGTGTAGGTGGGGAGCTGTTTTTT.

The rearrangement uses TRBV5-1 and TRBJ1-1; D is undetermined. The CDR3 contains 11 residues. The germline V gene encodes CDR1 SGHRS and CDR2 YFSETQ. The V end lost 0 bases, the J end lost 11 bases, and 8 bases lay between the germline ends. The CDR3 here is CASSLAGRAFF. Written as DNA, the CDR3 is TGCGCCAGCAGCTTGGCCGGCAGGGCTTTCTTT.

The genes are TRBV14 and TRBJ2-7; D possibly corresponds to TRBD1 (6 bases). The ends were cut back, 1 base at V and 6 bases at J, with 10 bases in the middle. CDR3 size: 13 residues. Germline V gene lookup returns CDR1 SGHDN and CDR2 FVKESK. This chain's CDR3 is CASSQVTGSEQYF. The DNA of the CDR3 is TGTGCCAGCAGCCAAGTGACAGGTAGCGAGCAGTACTTC.

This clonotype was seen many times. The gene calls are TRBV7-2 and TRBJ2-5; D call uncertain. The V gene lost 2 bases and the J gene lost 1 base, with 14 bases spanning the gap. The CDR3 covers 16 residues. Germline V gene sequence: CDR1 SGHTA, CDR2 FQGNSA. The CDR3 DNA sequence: TGTGCCAGCAGCTTATCCGGTTCTAGGATCCAAGAGACCCAGTACTTC. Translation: CASSLSGSRIQETQYF.

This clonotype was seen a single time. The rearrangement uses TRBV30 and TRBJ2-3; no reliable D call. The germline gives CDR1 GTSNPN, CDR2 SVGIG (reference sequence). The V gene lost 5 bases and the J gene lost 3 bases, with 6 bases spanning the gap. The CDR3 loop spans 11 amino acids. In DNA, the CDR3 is TGTGCCTGGGGAGAAACAGATACGCAGTATTTT. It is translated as CAWGETDTQYF.

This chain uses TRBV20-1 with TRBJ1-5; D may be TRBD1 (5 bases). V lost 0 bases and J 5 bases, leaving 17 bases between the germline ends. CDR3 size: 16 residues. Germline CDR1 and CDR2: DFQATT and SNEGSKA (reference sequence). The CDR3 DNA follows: TGCAGTGCTAGAGATTTGGGGCAGGGTGGGCATCAGCCCCAGCATTTT. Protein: CSARDLGQGGHQPQHF.

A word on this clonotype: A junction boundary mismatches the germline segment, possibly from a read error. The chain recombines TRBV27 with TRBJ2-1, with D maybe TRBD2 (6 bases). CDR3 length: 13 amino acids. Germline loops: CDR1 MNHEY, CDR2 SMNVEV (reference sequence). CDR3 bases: TGTGCCAACAGTGTGTTTAGCGGCAATGAGCAGTTCTTC. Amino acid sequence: CANSVFSGNEQFF.

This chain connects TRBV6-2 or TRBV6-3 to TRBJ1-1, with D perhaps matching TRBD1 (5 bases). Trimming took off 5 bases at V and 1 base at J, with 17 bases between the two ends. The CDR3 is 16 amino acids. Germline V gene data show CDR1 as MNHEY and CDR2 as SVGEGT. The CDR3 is CASSLTPGRWNTEAFF. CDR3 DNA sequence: TGTGCCAGCAGTCTCACCCCGGGACGGTGGAACACTGAAGCTTTCTTT.

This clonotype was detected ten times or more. The CDR3 region has the DNA TGCAGTGCTTTCCCGGGACTAGCGGGAGAAGAGACCCAGTACTTC. Residues: CSAFPGLAGEETQYF. The V call is TRBV20-1, the J call TRBJ2-5, with 14 bases that match TRBD2. With V trimmed by 5 bases and J by 3 bases, 5 bases remained unmatched. Germline CDR1 and CDR2: DFQATT and SNEGSKA (reference sequence). This CDR3 comprises 15 residues.